The clone carrying this T cell receptor beta chain has only a few counts. Specified treatment: oral pan-JAK inhibitor, 5-10 mg twice daily. cDNA serving as the sequencing template came from extracted, reverse transcribed RNA. Clones were sequenced by immunoSEQ multiplex PCR, and TCRdb holds only the in-frame ones, with some missing. The table records roughly 250,000 clones, about 62% of them present only once. These data belong to a study of CD8+ T cells in alopecia areata. CDR1 and CDR2 (germline): SGHTA, FQGNSA. Unmatched junction bases numbered 3, after V lost 2 bases and J lost 4 bases. This CDR3 region has 15 residues.

The J gene is TRBJ1-4, the V gene TRBV7-2, with 8 bases identical to TRBD1. The sequenced sample was CD4+ T cells sorted from blood, obtained at week 52, from a patient treated with tofacitinib. This TCR was recovered from a human donor with alopecia areata. CDR3 in amino acids: CASSLRRGLNEKLFF. The CDR3 bases are TGTGCCAGCAGCTTACGCAGGGGGCTTAATGAAAAACTGTTTTTT.